This TCR beta chain emerged from a study of blood T cell repertoires in COVID-19. About the research overall: The United States, Italy and Spain were the sources of the acute and convalescent COVID-19 samples.

Under the authors' procedure: Amplification from reference gene primers served as the basis for estimated nucleated cell counts. Using immunoSEQ multiplex PCR, the repertoire was profiled, and TCRdb retains in-frame clones only, with some absent. V and J calls and clone size are as listed in that table; D and trimming were resolved from the DNA. The table has about 180,000 clones, roughly 82% seen once. V lost 2 bases and J 1 base, leaving 15 bases between the germline ends. The CDR3 covers 17 residues. CDR1 SGHTA and CDR2 FQGNSA come from the germline V gene. Either two negative PCRs, clearance, or symptom resolution qualified Cohort 3 donors as recovered.

This clonotype was sampled from a woman aged 25-40 years who had recovered from COVID-19. The chain employs TRBV7-2 and TRBJ2-1; D perhaps matches TRBD2 (5 bases). Material: PBMCs or T cells enriched from blood (not recorded which). The CDR3, as DNA: TGTGCCAGCAGCTTACCACTTGACGGGAAATCCTACAATGAGCAGTTCTTC. This encodes CASSLPLDGKSYNEQFF.